What follows describes a single TCR beta chain. Its antigen is currently not known. No clone much larger than this one lies a single base away; base qualities are absent. The instrument was an Illumina HiSeq 1500. Through fastp at Q25 and MiXCR, TCRdb rebuilt clones from the public reads, retaining in-frame beta chains. Every CDR3 protein is listed once, alongside the most common genes and DNA of its rows. Recorded for this sample are 150,000 to 200,000 distinct CDR3 sequences; 28% of them occurred a single time. The ten largest clonotypes hold roughly 31% of the sample. The germline V gene supplies CDR1 LGHNA and CDR2 YNFKEQ. V is shortened by 0 bases, J by 0 bases, and the region joining them spans 22 bases. Inclusive of the bounding cysteine and phenylalanine, the CDR3 is 20 residues long. Kept here is only the CDR3 DNA, which spans 60 bases and is read in frame from base 1. The sample originates from a study of T cell repertoires in cytomegalovirus infection (dated by TCRdb to about 2019). Background on the whole study: Donor HLA type was relevant to the analysis, because carriage of CMV infection together with the matching HLA type was indicated by public TCR beta signatures. The research as a whole found: In both this cohort and an independent cohort of over 350 donors, the cumulative frequency of public TCR beta family members distinguished carriers of CMV infection plus the relevant HLA type. In the ex vivo response, HLA-C-restricted CMV-specific TCR beta clonotypes were dominant, and in two of eight donors the single most frequent clonotype came from this HLA-C-restricted group.

This sequence uses TRBV4-2 and TRBJ2-3, with a tentative D gene TRBD2 over 6 matching bases. The clonotype was recovered from a human donor in good health (CMV status not recorded). Some clones in this sample may be carry-over from other donors' samples. Specimen: PBMCs. The CDR3 corresponds to CASSQDPASEFISSTDTQYF. The nucleotide sequence reads TGTGCCAGCAGCCAAGATCCGGCTAGCGAGTTTATTTCTAGCACAGATACGCAGTATTTT.